The 13 T cell receptor beta chains in this list originate from one sample, sequenced in a study of cytomegalovirus exposure and HLA in healthy donors. With 60 Vbeta and 13 Jbeta primers, the PCR was carried out. Method: immunoSEQ multiplex PCR; TCRdb's copy keeps in-frame clones and lacks some. Here the sample spans under 200,000 clones, about 82% being singletons. What was sequenced was PBMCs. The receptors were gathered from a woman in her fifties or sixties in good health and CMV-seronegative.

The V call is TRBV7-9, the J call TRBJ1-5; D not resolved. Looked up from germline, CDR1 is SEHNR and CDR2 is FQNEAQ (reference sequence). Trimming left V 2 bases short and J 3 bases short, with 11 bases between. This CDR3 contains 15 residues. The CDR3, as DNA: TGTGCCAGCAGCTTAAGCGATACCCTCAATCAGCCCCAGCATTTT. Protein product: CASSLSDTLNQPQHF.

This chain links TRBV28 with TRBJ2-1, with D uncertain. The CDR3 totals 16 residues. Trimming pared 4 bases from V and 2 bases from J, leaving 15 bases between. The germline V gene encodes CDR1 MDHEN and CDR2 SYDVKM. The CDR3 spells CASSSSSNPPYNEQFF. CDR3 nucleotide sequence: TGTGCCAGCAGTTCAAGCTCGAACCCACCCTACAATGAGCAGTTCTTC. The entire variable domain, with the rest obtained from reference TRBV28 and TRBJ2-1, is as follows: DVKVTQSSRYLVKRTGEKVFLECVQDMDHENMFWYRQDPGLGLRLIYFSYDVKMKEKGDIPEGYSVSREKKERFSLILESASTNQTSMYLCASSSSSNPPYNEQFFGPGTRLTVL.

The gene calls are TRBV11-2 and TRBJ2-7; a possible D gene is TRBD2 (7 bases). V shed 1 base and J shed 2 bases, with 12 bases lying between them. This CDR3 region has 15 residues. From germline, CDR1 is SGHAT and CDR2 FQNNGV. Written as DNA, the CDR3 is TGTGCCAGCAGCTTAGGGGGGGGGCCCGCCTACGAGCAGTACTTC. This gives the protein CASSLGGGPAYEQYF.

The rearrangement uses TRBV5-1 and TRBJ2-7, with TRBD1 matching over 9 bases. CDR3 size: 15 residues. Trimming took 6 bases from V and 3 from J; bases not matched to a gene: 10. Germline CDR1 reads SGHRS; CDR2 reads YFSETQ. In nucleotides, the CDR3 is TGCGCCAGCACAAACCGGACGGGACAGGGCTACGAGCAGTACTTC. It yields the protein CASTNRTGQGYEQYF.

In this sample, this clone turned up a few times. The chain links TRBV5-4 to TRBJ2-1; 7 bases align to TRBD1. The V gene end was trimmed by 3 bases and the J gene end by 0 bases; junction bases not matched to a gene: 6. CDR1 SGHNT and CDR2 YYREEE come from the germline V gene (reference sequence). CDR3 length: 16 residues. The CDR3 DNA follows: TGTGCCAGCAGCTGGGGACAGCCAAGCTCCTACAATGAGCAGTTCTTC. Encoded protein: CASSWGQPSSYNEQFF. The full variable domain, completed using reference TRBV5-4 and TRBJ2-1, is ETGVTQSPTHLIKTRGQQVTLRCSSQSGHNTVSWYQQALGQGPQFIFQYYREEENGRGNFPPRFSGLQFPNYSSELNVNALELDDSALYLCASSWGQPSSYNEQFFGPGTRLTVL.

The rearrangement joins TRBV11-2 to TRBJ2-7; the D is unclear. Trimming shortened V by 5 bases and J by 2 bases, and 19 bases separated the two germline ends. CDR1 and CDR2 from the germline V gene are SGHAT and FQNNGV. CDR3 length equals 16 residues. CDR3 loop: CASSQRNVLSAYEQYF. The CDR3, as DNA: TGTGCCAGCAGCCAGAGGAACGTCCTGTCCGCCTACGAGCAGTACTTC.

The chain joins TRBV5-5 to TRBJ2-7, with D possibly matching TRBD2 (6 bases). Germline CDR1 is SGHKS and CDR2 is YYEKEE (reference sequence). This CDR3 comprises 16 residues. Trimming took 3 bases from V and 2 from J, leaving 18 bases between them. CDR3 nucleotides: TGTGCCAGCAGCTCCCAAGGGCCGGGAGCTCCCTACGAGCAGTACTTC. This encodes CASSSQGPGAPYEQYF.

This clone has a single count. V gene TRBV7-2 combines with J gene TRBJ2-5; 7 positions agree with TRBD1. The CDR3 has 15 amino acids. The V gene end was trimmed by 5 bases and the J gene end by 3 bases; junction bases not matched to a gene: 9. Germline V lookup: CDR1 SGHTA, CDR2 FQGNSA. The CDR3 DNA reads TGTGCCAGCAGCCCGCAGGGACAGACCAAAGAGACCCAGTACTTC. Translated, it gives CASSPQGQTKETQYF.

The J gene is TRBJ2-5, the V gene TRBV6-6; the D gene is possibly TRBD1 (6 bases). Trimming removed 4 bases at V and 3 bases at J, with 6 bases between. This CDR3 spans 12 amino acids. Germline V gene data show CDR1 as MNHNY and CDR2 as SVGAGI (reference sequence). Here the CDR3 reads CASSWTEETQYF. CDR3 in DNA: TGTGCCAGCAGTTGGACAGAAGAGACCCAGTACTTC.

The rearrangement links TRBV19 to TRBJ2-7, with D possibly matching TRBD1 (6 bases). The V gene's germline CDR1 is LNHDA and CDR2 SQIVND (reference sequence). Trimming pared 3 bases from V and 2 bases from J, leaving 8 bases between. The CDR3 extends over 13 amino acids. CDR3 nucleotides: TGTGCCAGTAGTATTGGGGGCACCTACGAGCAGTACTTC. It specifies CASSIGGTYEQYF.

The rearrangement uses TRBV27 and TRBJ1-2, with TRBD1 matching over 8 bases. Germline CDR1 reads MNHEY; CDR2 reads SMNVEV (reference sequence). CDR3 length: 13 amino acids. J lost 3 bases, V lost 6 bases, and 3 bases had no gene match. The CDR3 coding sequence is TGTGCCAGCAGACCGACAGGGGACTATGGCTACACCTTC. It specifies CASRPTGDYGYTF.

Concerning this clone itself: This sample includes further DNA sequences coding for the same CDR3. This chain links TRBV9 with TRBJ2-2, with TRBD2 identical over 9 bases. The V and J ends lost 4 bases and 1 base, in that order; junction bases with no gene match: 8. The CDR3 sequence is 17 residues long. CDR1 and CDR2 from the germline V gene are SGDLS and YYNGEE. CDR3 in DNA: TGTGCCAGCAGCTTGGGACTAGCAGGAGGGAACACCGGGGAGCTGTTTTTT. This gives the protein CASSLGLAGGNTGELFF.

In its sample, this clone was seen a few times. V usage is TRBV28 and J usage is TRBJ2-1; 9 nucleotides match TRBD2. The CDR3 runs 15 residues. Germline-derived CDR1 and CDR2 are MDHEN and SYDVKM. Trimming cost V 4 bases and J 7 bases; bases outside gene matches: 8. The CDR3 nucleotides read TGTGCCAGCAGTTATAGCGGGAGTGTCAGGAATGAGCAGTTCTTC. This gives the protein CASSYSGSVRNEQFF.